A selection of T cell receptor beta chains follows, all from one sample in a study of T cell responses to AZD1222 COVID-19 vaccine. The protocol was immunoSEQ multiplex PCR, while the TCRdb copy is restricted to in-frame clones and leaves out a portion. The table lists about 110,000 clones, about 85% of them singletons. This material consisted of peripheral blood, taken on day 0 of AZD1222 vaccination. The origin of the receptors is an adult in good health. Each CDR3 is given with its conserved first and last residue. Each record gives: V gene, J gene, clone size, D gene, CDR3 protein, CDR3 DNA. D genes are given only for firm matches. Clone size is not always given. Where it is, it says once, few, many or a class for expanded clones.

V gene: TRBV5-8; J gene: TRBJ1-4; clone size: NA; D gene: NA; CDR3 protein: CASSLGGLRGEKLFF; CDR3 DNA: TGTGCCAGCAGCTTGGGGGGCCTTAGAGGGGAAAAACTGTTTTTT
V gene: TRBV29-1; J gene: TRBJ2-7; clone size: NA; D gene: TRBD2; CDR3 protein: CSVTGLAGAYEQYF; CDR3 DNA: TGCAGCGTAACGGGACTAGCGGGGGCCTACGAGCAGTACTTC
V gene: TRBV2; J gene: TRBJ2-7; clone size: NA; D gene: NA; CDR3 protein: CASSPQHPYEQYF; CDR3 DNA: TGTGCCAGCTCCCCACAGCATCCCTACGAGCAGTACTTC
V gene: TRBV21-1; J gene: TRBJ1-3; clone size: NA; D gene: NA; CDR3 protein: CASSKEEFSYSGNTIYF; CDR3 DNA: TGTGCCAGCAGCAAAGAGGAGTTCTCCTACTCTGGAAACACCATATATTTT
V gene: TRBV7-8; J gene: TRBJ1-3; clone size: few; D gene: NA; CDR3 protein: CASSFNGGSGNTIYF; CDR3 DNA: TGTGCCAGCAGCTTTAACGGGGGCTCTGGAAACACCATATATTTT
V gene: TRBV18; J gene: TRBJ2-7; clone size: NA; D gene: TRBD1; CDR3 protein: CASSPVTGGAVNEQYF; CDR3 DNA: TGTGCCAGCTCACCAGTCACAGGGGGCGCGGTGAACGAGCAGTACTTC
V gene: TRBV12-3/TRBV12-4; J gene: TRBJ1-2; clone size: NA; D gene: NA; CDR3 protein: CASSRTPTDGYTF; CDR3 DNA: TGTGCCAGCAGTCGTACCCCTACGGATGGCTACACCTTC
V gene: TRBV5-4; J gene: TRBJ2-2; clone size: NA; D gene: NA; CDR3 protein: CASSLVQANTGELFF; CDR3 DNA: TGTGCCAGCAGCTTGGTACAGGCGAACACCGGGGAGCTGTTTTTT
V gene: TRBV7-2; J gene: TRBJ2-1; clone size: NA; D gene: TRBD2; CDR3 protein: CASSPPWASGGAGQFF; CDR3 DNA: TGTGCCAGCAGCCCCCCGTGGGCTAGCGGGGGGGCCGGGCAGTTCTTC
V gene: TRBV7-6; J gene: TRBJ1-1; clone size: NA; D gene: NA; CDR3 protein: CASSLGGRLNTEAFF; CDR3 DNA: TGTGCCAGCAGCTTAGGCGGCAGATTGAACACTGAAGCTTTCTTT
V gene: TRBV13; J gene: TRBJ1-2; clone size: NA; D gene: NA; CDR3 protein: CASSLDGRYNYGYTF; CDR3 DNA: TGTGCCAGCAGCTTAGATGGGCGGTATAACTATGGCTACACCTTC
V gene: TRBV9; J gene: TRBJ1-1; clone size: NA; D gene: NA; CDR3 protein: CASSVAKGRVTEAFF; CDR3 DNA: TGTGCCAGCAGCGTAGCCAAGGGCCGGGTCACTGAAGCTTTCTTT